A single sample is the source of the 6 T cell receptor beta chains below, sequenced in a study of cytomegalovirus exposure and HLA in healthy donors (dated by TCRdb to about 2017). The library came from the immunoSEQ multiplex PCR assay. A mixture of 60 forward primers for TCR Vbeta segments and 13 reverse primers for TCR Jbeta segments was used in the multiplex PCR. TCRdb took over this immuneACCESS table, retaining in-frame rearrangements with V and J assigned. Such tables are incomplete; in checked studies, under half of the missing clones stem from an unresolved V gene, and the remainder is unexplained. This sample lists about 87,000 clones; over 70% were detected once. The ten biggest clones cover about 20% of the sample. The specimen was PBMCs. The receptors were sampled from a man younger than 40 in good health and CMV-seropositive.

The chain is built from TRBV4-1 and TRBJ1-1; the D gene is possibly TRBD1 (6 bases). V was pared by 0 bases and J by 4 bases, with 9 bases between. Germline assignment: CDR1 MGHRA and CDR2 YSYEKL. CDR3 length: 14 residues. CDR3 bases: TGCGCCAGCAGCCAAGACAGGGGATCCACTGAAGCTTTCTTT. This codes for CASSQDRGSTEAFF.

The chain has TRBV6-1 and TRBJ1-2, with D perhaps matching TRBD1 (6 bases). The V gene lost 2 bases and the J gene lost 6 bases, with 10 bases spanning the gap. The germline CDR1 and CDR2 sequences are MNHNS and SASEGT. The CDR3 consists of 13 residues. The CDR3 region has the DNA TGTGCCAGCAGTGAACAGGGGTTGGATGGCTACACCTTC. Translation gives CASSEQGLDGYTF.

The chain carries TRBV27 and TRBJ2-1; D gene ambiguous. In germline, CDR1 is MNHEY, CDR2 SMNVEV (reference sequence). CDR3 length: 15 amino acids. The V end lost 8 bases, the J end lost 0 bases, and 14 bases lay between the germline ends. CDR3 DNA: TGTGCCAGCGCCCTCCTAGTTAGCTCCTACAATGAGCAGTTCTTC. It specifies CASALLVSSYNEQFF.

The CDR3 coding sequence is TGCGCCAGCAGCCGGGGGGGAGGGCCCGAGACCCAGTACTTC. Residues: CASSRGGGPETQYF. The chain recombines TRBV4-1 with TRBJ2-5; 7 bases are shared with TRBD2. The CDR3 is made up of 14 amino acids. Germline V CDR1 and CDR2: MGHRA, YSYEKL. Trimming cost V 4 bases and J 5 bases; bases outside gene matches: 7.

The chain couples TRBV9 to TRBJ1-4, with no clear D. With 3 bases removed from V and 0 bases from J, the gap between germline ends came to 9 bases. This CDR3 is built from 15 residues. Germline V gene lookup returns CDR1 SGDLS and CDR2 YYNGEE. This CDR3 is CASSARHATNEKLFF. CDR3 in DNA: TGTGCCAGCAGCGCCAGACACGCAACTAATGAAAAACTGTTTTTT.

The rearrangement joins TRBV27 to TRBJ2-3; 8 bases map to TRBD2. V was pared by 6 bases and J by 5 bases, with 10 bases of the junction left unmatched. CDR3 length: 15 residues. Germline assignment: CDR1 MNHEY and CDR2 SMNVEV (reference sequence). This CDR3 reads CASRGTSSRGDTQYF. The CDR3 DNA is TGTGCCAGCAGAGGGACTAGTAGTCGAGGAGATACGCAGTATTTT.